The rows below give T cell receptor beta chains drawn from one sample of a study of identifying expanded T cells in peripheral blood. Measured with immunoSEQ multiplex PCR; TCRdb has only the in-frame clones, and not every one. The top ten hold around 7% of the sample, which has 70,000 to 95,000 clones, around 90% seen once. The sequenced material came from blood. The receptor source for this set is a person aged 18 to 70 in good health. CDR3s include the opening cysteine and the closing phenylalanine or tryptophan. A D gene is named only where the DNA matches it firmly. Clone size is stated in some rows and not others, as once, few, many or a class when expanded.

>-|-|TRBJ1-1|TRBV10-3
TGTGCCATCAGTGAGTCGGAGGGCAGGGAAGCTTTCTTT
CAISESEGREAFF
>-|-|TRBJ2-1|TRBV18
TGTGCCAGCTCGGCCAGCGCCCTATCGAATGAGCAGTTCTTC
CASSASALSNEQFF
>TRBD1|-|TRBJ1-1|TRBV18
TGTGCCAGCTCACCAAGGGCTCAGGGGGAATATGAAGCTTTCTTT
CASSPRAQGEYEAFF
>-|-|TRBJ2-3|TRBV5-1
TGCGCCAGCAGCTTGGAGTACTTTAGGGTCCGCACAGATACGCAGTATTTT
CASSLEYFRVRTDTQYF
>TRBD1|-|TRBJ2-7|TRBV4-1
TGCGCCAGCAGCCAAGGACAGGGGGCCTACGAGCAGTACTTC
CASSQGQGAYEQYF
>-|-|TRBJ1-4|TRBV6-5
TGTGCCAGCAGTTACACAGGAAATGAAAAACTGTTTTTT
CASSYTGNEKLFF
>TRBD1|-|TRBJ2-7|TRBV6-5
TGTGCCAGCAGTTACTATCCGGGACAGGCGATAGAGCAGTACTTC
CASSYYPGQAIEQYF
>TRBD2|-|TRBJ2-2|TRBV7-6
TGTGCCAGCAGCTTTACTAGCGGGGGAGCCCCGAACACCGGGGAGCTGTTTTTT
CASSFTSGGAPNTGELFF
>-|once|TRBJ2-6|TRBV18
TGTGCCAGCTCACCACTAGCCGCCATCCTCTCTGGGGCCAACGTCCTGACTTTC
CASSPLAAILSGANVLTF
>-|once|TRBJ2-7|TRBV6-5
TGTGCCAGCTCTACAGGTTTCTACGAGCAGTACTTC
CASSTGFYEQYF
>-|-|TRBJ1-2|TRBV6-5
TGTGCCAGCAGTTACCAACCGGACAGAAACTATGGCTACACCTTC
CASSYQPDRNYGYTF
>-|-|TRBJ1-2|TRBV30
TGTGCCTGGGGACAGATCTATGGCTACACCTTC
CAWGQIYGYTF
>-|-|TRBJ1-1|TRBV19
TGTGGTACCGGCCAGGAGGGGATGAACACTGAAGCTTTCTTT
CGTGQEGMNTEAFF
>-|-|TRBJ1-1|TRBV5-1
TGCGCCAGCAGCGGGTGGAGAGGGGGGAACACTGAAGCTTTCTTT
CASSGWRGGNTEAFF
>-|-|TRBJ2-5|TRBV7-6
TGTGCCAGCAGCCTTAGTGCAGAGACCCAGTACTTC
CASSLSAETQYF
>-|-|TRBJ1-2|TRBV9
TGTGCCAGCAGCGTAGCCGCCGACAGGAATCATGGCTACACCTTC
CASSVAADRNHGYTF
>-|-|TRBJ1-4|TRBV5-1
TGCGCCAGCAGCTCGGCCCTTAGCAGCAATGAAAAACTGTTTTTT
CASSSALSSNEKLFF
>TRBD2|-|TRBJ2-1|TRBV19
TGTGCCAGTAGTAGGGGACTAGCGGATCATGAGCAGTTCTTC
CASSRGLADHEQFF
>-|once|TRBJ1-5|TRBV19
TGTGCCAGTAGTTTACAGGGTGGGACCAATCAGCCCCAGCATTTT
CASSLQGGTNQPQHF
>-|-|TRBJ2-1|TRBV5-1
TGCGCCAGCAGCCAGCATGACAGTAACAATGAGCAGTTCTTC
CASSQHDSNNEQFF
>-|-|TRBJ2-6|TRBV15
TGTGCCACCAGCAGGCCGGGGTTAGGGGCCAACGTCCTGACTTTC
CATSRPGLGANVLTF
>TRBD1|-|TRBJ1-2|TRBV7-9
TGTGCCAGCAGCTTGAATAACAGGGGGCTTGATGGCTACACCTTC
CASSLNNRGLDGYTF
>-|-|TRBJ1-2|TRBV18
TGTGCCAGCTCACTAGGAGGGAAGAACTATGGCTACACCTTC
CASSLGGKNYGYTF
>TRBD1|-|TRBJ1-2|TRBV27
TGTGCCAGCAGTACGACAGGGGTGGATGGCTACACCTTC
CASSTTGVDGYTF
>-|-|TRBJ1-1|TRBV30
TGTGCCTGGAGTTTTGCCCCCGGGGGAAACACTGAAGCTTTCTTT
CAWSFAPGGNTEAFF
>-|-|TRBJ1-5|TRBV21-1
TGTGCCAGCAGGGACACGGTACATTGGCATCATCAGCCCCAGCATTTT
CASRDTVHWHHQPQHF
>-|-|TRBJ2-1|TRBV5-1
TGCGCCAGCCTTGGGACGGACCCGGCCAATGAGCAGTTCTTC
CASLGTDPANEQFF
>-|-|TRBJ2-1|TRBV19
TGTGCCAGTAGTAGGGACGGGAGCTCCTACAATGAGCAGTTCTTC
CASSRDGSSYNEQFF
>-|-|TRBJ2-7|TRBV7-2
TGTGCCAGCAGCTTAACCTACGAGCAGTACTTC
CASSLTYEQYF
>-|-|TRBJ2-1|TRBV7-9
TGTGCCAGCAGCTTAGCCGAACAGGTCCGCTCCTACAATGAGCAGTTCTTC
CASSLAEQVRSYNEQFF
>-|-|TRBJ1-2|TRBV7-6
TGTGCCAGCAGCTTAATGGGGGAAGATGGCTACACCTTC
CASSLMGEDGYTF
>-|-|TRBJ2-5|TRBV10-3
TGTGCCATCAGTGGAGGGGTTTCCCTACAAGAGACCCAGTACTTC
CAISGGVSLQETQYF
>-|few|TRBJ1-5|TRBV2
TGTGCCAGCAGTAAAACTTCTCCCTCGACACCCCTACTTTATAGCAATCAGCCCCAGCATTTT
CASSKTSPSTPLLYSNQPQHF
>TRBD1|-|TRBJ1-2|TRBV5-1
TGCGCCAGCAGTTCGTCGGGACAGGGTTTGGGTGGCTACACCTTC
CASSSSGQGLGGYTF
>-|-|TRBJ2-1|TRBV30
TGTGCCTGGACTGGCGACCACGGGGAGCAGTTCTTC
CAWTGDHGEQFF
>-|-|TRBJ1-2|TRBV7-9
TGTGCCAGCAGCTTTTTTCAGGGTCCGCCGCGTGGCTACACCTTC
CASSFFQGPPRGYTF
>-|once|TRBJ1-1|TRBV11-2
TGTGCCAGCAGCTTAGATCGGAAGAGGAACACTGAAGCTTTCTTT
CASSLDRKRNTEAFF
>-|-|TRBJ1-1|TRBV2
TGTGCCAGCAGTGAACGTTCGGGTTCGAACACTGAAGCTTTCTTT
CASSERSGSNTEAFF
>-|-|TRBJ1-1|TRBV7-3
TGTGCCAGCAGCTTAGTGGGGGCGGGAGGGAACACTGAAGCTTTCTTT
CASSLVGAGGNTEAFF
>TRBD1|-|TRBJ2-1|TRBV7-8
TGTGCCAGCAGCCCTCAGGGGGCCATACGCGTGCCACTAAACAATGAGCAGTTCTTC
CASSPQGAIRVPLNNEQFF
>TRBD1|-|TRBJ1-1|TRBV18
TGTGCCAGCTCACGGACAGGGGCTATAAAACCGACCATGAACACTGAAGCTTTCTTT
CASSRTGAIKPTMNTEAFF
>-|-|TRBJ1-5|TRBV18
TGTGCCAGCTCTATGGCCCCGGGCAATCAGCCCCAGCATTTT
CASSMAPGNQPQHF
>TRBD2|-|TRBJ2-2|TRBV6-6
TGTGCCAGTACAAAGCGGGAGCGGGACACCGGGGAGCTGTTTTTT
CASTKRERDTGELFF
>TRBD2|few|TRBJ2-7|TRBV6-1
TGTGCCAGCAGTACAGGACTAGCGGCCTACGAGCAGTACTTC
CASSTGLAAYEQYF
>TRBD1|-|TRBJ2-3|TRBV9
TGTGCCAGCAGCATACACCCGGGACAGGGAAATACGCAGTATTTT
CASSIHPGQGNTQYF
>TRBD2|once|TRBJ2-5|TRBV5-1
TGCGCAAGCAAGGTCGGAGCGGGGGGCGGGGAGACCCAGTACTTC
CASKVGAGGGETQYF
>TRBD1|few|TRBJ1-1|TRBV4-1
TGCGCCAGCAGCCCCGGACAGGGGGCAAACACTGAAGCTTTCTTT
CASSPGQGANTEAFF
>TRBD2|-|TRBJ2-2|TRBV6-1
TGTGCCAGCAACGGACTAGCGGTGAACACCGGGGAGCTGTTTTTT
CASNGLAVNTGELFF
>-|-|TRBJ1-1|TRBV5-1
TGCGCCAGCAGCTTGGCGGGGCATACTGAAGCTTTCTTT
CASSLAGHTEAFF
>-|-|TRBJ2-3|TRBV4-3
TGCGCCAGCAGCCAAGAATGGGTCCCCACAGATACGCAGTATTTT
CASSQEWVPTDTQYF
>-|-|TRBJ2-7|TRBV5-1
TGCGCCAGCAGCTTGGGCACCCTTCCAGTTTCCTACGAGCAGTACTTC
CASSLGTLPVSYEQYF
>TRBD2|-|TRBJ2-7|TRBV4-3
TGCGCCAGCAGCCAAAACGCTCTAGCGGGCCTCGGCGAGCAGTACTTC
CASSQNALAGLGEQYF
>TRBD2|-|TRBJ2-1|TRBV29-1
TGCAGCGTTGTGGGAGGGACTAGCTACAATGAGCAGTTCTTC
CSVVGGTSYNEQFF
>-|-|TRBJ1-1|TRBV30
TGTGCCTGGAGAACTGGTACTGAAGCTTTCTTT
CAWRTGTEAFF
>TRBD1|-|TRBJ1-1|TRBV6-5
TGTGCCAGCAGCTCCCGACAGGGATCCACTGAAGCTTTCTTT
CASSSRQGSTEAFF
>-|-|TRBJ1-2|TRBV5-1
TGCGCCAGCAGCTTGGACCCCAAGGGTGTCCTAGGGGGCTACACCTTC
CASSLDPKGVLGGYTF